Listed here are 22 T cell receptor beta chains from one sample, sequenced in a study of T cells in Graves' hyperthyroidism and ophthalmopathy. It was RNA transcripts that yielded the amplified TCR beta CDR3 regions. TCR CDR3 underwent first-round RT-PCR with the HTBI primer set. Using its own MiXCR run on the multiplex PCR reads, TCRdb lists one record per CDR3 protein. The sample consists of 550,000 to 800,000 distinct CDR3 sequences, 17% of them appearing once. Sequencing used blood. The receptors originated from a man aged 45-60 years with Graves' hyperthyroidism.

This clonotype came up many times. The chain is built from TRBV7-2 and TRBJ2-3; no clear D gene. The V end was cut by 1 base, the J end by 0 bases, with 11 bases between. Germline CDR1 and CDR2: SGHTA and FQGNSA. The length of the CDR3 is 16 residues. The CDR3 sequence is CASSLGTQASTDTQYF. The CDR3 coding sequence is TGTGCCAGCAGCTTAGGCACTCAGGCTAGCACAGATACGCAGTATTTT.

The chain uses TRBV13 and TRBJ2-3; 8 bases are a match to TRBD1. The J segment lost 4 bases and the V segment lost 5 bases, leaving 17 bases of the junction unmatched. The CDR3 is 18 amino acids. Per germline, CDR1 PRHDT and CDR2 FYEKMQ (reference sequence). The DNA for the CDR3 is TGTGCCAGCAGCACTTACCCGCCCGGACAGGGTACCGCAGATACGCAGTATTTT. It yields the protein CASSTYPPGQGTADTQYF.

This clonotype was counted between two and nine times. The V gene is TRBV7-2, the J gene TRBJ1-5; the match to TRBD1 covers 9 bases. The CDR3 length is 17 residues. The V and J ends lost 5 bases and 4 bases, in that order; junction bases with no gene match: 12. Germline V gene lookup returns CDR1 SGHTA and CDR2 FQGNSA. CDR3 residues: CASSQNSGTGRNQPQHF. CDR3 coding DNA: TGTGCCAGCAGCCAAAATTCCGGGACAGGGAGAAATCAGCCCCAGCATTTT.

This clonotype was counted only a few times. The genes are TRBV20-1 and TRBJ1-2; 8 positions match TRBD1. The CDR3 covers 14 residues. V shed 5 bases and J 5 bases; nucleotides not matched to a gene: 10. Germline values: CDR1 DFQATT, CDR2 SNEGSKA (reference sequence). CDR3 sequence reads: CSADRQGRGYGYTF. DNA for the CDR3: TGCAGTGCTGACCGACAGGGGCGGGGGTATGGCTACACCTTC.

This clonotype was counted ten times or more. The chain links TRBV24-1 to TRBJ2-5, with TRBD2 as a possible D gene (5 bases). CDR1 is KGHDR and CDR2 is SFDVKD in the germline V gene. The CDR3 length is 12 residues. Trimming stripped 4 bases from V and 5 bases from J, with 7 bases between. The CDR3 spells CATSDGMETQYF. CDR3 DNA: TGTGCCACCAGTGACGGGATGGAGACCCAGTACTTC.

The sample holds many counts of this clonotype. The chain carries TRBV2 and TRBJ2-5, with 9 positions matching TRBD1. Germline trimming cut 6 bases from V and 5 bases from J; bases unmatched to any gene: 10. Germline lookup yields CDR1 SNHLY and CDR2 FYNNEI. The CDR3 runs to 15 residues. Written as DNA, the CDR3 is TGTGCCAGCAGAGAAAGGACAGGGGAGTCCGAGACCCAGTACTTC. Protein: CASRERTGESETQYF. The full variable domain, its missing parts supplied by reference TRBV2 and TRBJ2-5, is EPEVTQTPSHQVTQMGQEVILRCVPISNHLYFYWYRQILGQKVEFLVSFYNNEISEKSEIFDDQFSVERPDGSNFTLKIRSTKLEDSAMYFCASRERTGESETQYFGPGTRLLVL.

The V and J genes are TRBV30 and TRBJ2-7; D possibly corresponds to TRBD1 (6 bases). In germline, CDR1 is GTSNPN, CDR2 SVGIG (reference sequence). Trimming stripped 8 bases from V and 9 bases from J, with 23 bases between. CDR3 length: 13 amino acids. The CDR3 DNA is TGTGCCCTGGTCCAGCAACGCCGAGGGGGGCAGTACTTC. Translated: CALVQQRRGGQYF.

This clonotype was picked up many times. The chain carries TRBV20-1 and TRBJ2-1; 16 positions match TRBD2. V trimming: 3 bases; J trimming: 1 base; junction bases outside the gene matches: 3. Germline V gives CDR1 DFQATT, CDR2 SNEGSKA (reference sequence). The CDR3 is 17 residues long. This CDR3 reads CSARGLAGGPSYNEQFF. The CDR3 nucleotides are TGCAGTGCTAGGGGACTAGCGGGAGGGCCGTCCTACAATGAGCAGTTCTTC.

This clonotype was counted at least ten times. V usage is TRBV7-2 and J usage is TRBJ2-7; 9 nucleotides line up with TRBD2. J lost 7 bases, V lost 6 bases, and 16 bases had no gene match. Germline V gene sequence: CDR1 SGHTA, CDR2 FQGNSA. The CDR3 extends over 16 amino acids. As DNA, the CDR3 is TGTGCCAGCAGTGTAGCGGCTAGCGGGATGGCGCGGGAGCAGTACTTC. It is translated as CASSVAASGMAREQYF.

The chain uses TRBV30 and TRBJ1-2; no clear D gene. CDR1 and CDR2 from the germline V gene are GTSNPN and SVGIG (reference sequence). Trimming cost V 2 bases and J 3 bases, with 10 bases left between them. The CDR3 spans 13 residues. DNA for the CDR3: TGTGCCTGGAGTCCCACCCTTGACTATGGCTACACCTTC. Its translation: CAWSPTLDYGYTF.

This clonotype was seen ten or more times. CDR3 nucleotide sequence: TGTGCCAGCAGTCCCCAAAGGACTTATGGCTACACCTTC. Translation gives CASSPQRTYGYTF. The chain recombines TRBV12-3 or TRBV12-4 with TRBJ1-2; no firm D call. The CDR3 is made up of 13 amino acids. The V gene lost 5 bases and the J gene lost 5 bases, with 12 bases spanning the gap.

This sequence joins TRBV9 and TRBJ2-1; weak D call: TRBD2 (6 bases). The CDR3 sequence is 13 residues long. In germline, CDR1 is SGDLS, CDR2 YYNGEE. V was cut by 2 bases and J by 9 bases, with 12 bases left in between. DNA of the CDR3: TGTGCCAGCAGCGTCGGGGGTATTAGTGAGCAGTTCTTC. Its translation is CASSVGGISEQFF. Based on the CDR3 plus reference TRBV9 and TRBJ2-1, the full variable domain is DSGVTQTPKHLITATGQRVTLRCSPRSGDLSVYWYQQSLDQGLQFLIQYYNGEERAKGNILERFSAQQFPDLHSELNLSSLELGDSALYFCASSVGGISEQFFGPGTRLTVL.

This chain joins TRBV20-1 and TRBJ1-2; D possibly corresponds to TRBD1 (5 bases). Germline CDR1 reads DFQATT; CDR2 reads SNEGSKA (reference sequence). V was trimmed by 1 base and J by 9 bases, leaving 15 bases between them. CDR3 length: 13 residues. The CDR3 coding sequence is TGCAGTGCTAGAGGATCAGGGCCCGCAAGCTACACCTTC. This codes for CSARGSGPASYTF.

V gene TRBV19 combines with J gene TRBJ1-5; D is undetermined. The CDR3 covers 12 residues. Trimming cost V 3 bases and J 10 bases, with 10 bases left between them. Per germline, CDR1 LNHDA and CDR2 SQIVND (reference sequence). The CDR3 region has the DNA TGTGCCAGTAGTATGGAAGAGGCCCCCCAGCATTTT. Its translation: CASSMEEAPQHF.

CDR3 loop: CASSQNWDGRYGYTF. The CDR3 DNA follows: TGCGCCAGCAGCCAGAATTGGGACGGTCGCTATGGCTACACCTTC. The rearrangement uses TRBV4-3 and TRBJ1-2, with D possibly TRBD1 on 5 matching bases. From germline, CDR1 is LGHNA and CDR2 YSLEER. Trimming took off 3 bases at V and 4 bases at J, with 15 bases between the two ends. The CDR3 consists of 15 residues.

This clonotype was seen many times. The CDR3 loop is CASSPRWGGANSPLHF. Written as DNA, the CDR3 is TGTGCCAGCAGTCCCCGCTGGGGGGGCGCGAATTCACCCCTCCACTTT. V is TRBV28 and J is TRBJ1-6; D might be TRBD1 (6 bases). CDR3 size: 16 residues. V was trimmed by 5 bases and J by 7 bases, leaving 18 bases between them. CDR1 and CDR2 from the germline V gene are MDHEN and SYDVKM.

This clonotype occurred many times. The V gene is TRBV6-1, the J gene TRBJ2-7, with a weak D call TRBD2 (6 bases). The CDR3 is 14 amino acids. Germline V lookup: CDR1 MNHNS, CDR2 SASEGT. V shed 10 bases and J shed 0 bases, with 16 bases lying between them. The CDR3 spells CATRLATSSYEQYF. The DNA for the CDR3 is TGTGCCACCCGGCTAGCGACGAGCTCCTACGAGCAGTACTTC.

This clonotype was detected only a few times. The chain employs TRBV11-2 and TRBJ2-2; TRBD2 matches at 10 bases. Germline CDR1 SGHAT, CDR2 FQNNGV. The CDR3 has 16 amino acids. V lost 5 bases, J lost 6 bases, and 9 bases stayed unmatched. The CDR3 DNA reads as TGTGCCAGCAGCAAATCGAGCGGGAGGGAGGCCGGGGAGCTGTTTTTT. It is translated as CASSKSSGREAGELFF.

This clonotype has a handful of counts. V is TRBV25-1 and J is TRBJ2-5, with D unresolved. This CDR3 spans 15 amino acids. V was shortened by 2 bases and J by 4 bases, with 14 bases between the two germline ends. Per germline, CDR1 MGHDK and CDR2 SYGVNS. CDR3 bases: TGTGCCAGCAGTGAAGATGGGGTACGAGGAGAGACCCAGTACTTC. Protein: CASSEDGVRGETQYF.

A word on this clonotype: A much larger clonotype is one base distant, so this may be a read error. V gene TRBV27 combines with J gene TRBJ1-1, with 8 bases identical to TRBD1. The CDR3 is 16 residues long. From germline, CDR1 is MNHEY and CDR2 SMNVEV (reference sequence). The CDR3 loop is CTSSLGGQALNTEAFF. DNA for the CDR3: TGTACCAGCAGTTTAGGGGGACAGGCCTTGAACACTGAAGCTTTCTTT.

This clonotype has a count of ten or more. The chain uses TRBV20-1 and TRBJ2-4, with TRBD2 identical over 8 bases. Germline CDR1 reads DFQATT; CDR2 reads SNEGSKA (reference sequence). CDR3 length equals 16 residues. V trimming: 3 bases; J trimming: 1 base; junction bases outside the gene matches: 8. Here the CDR3 reads CSARAPAGDAKNIQYF. CDR3 bases: TGCAGTGCTAGGGCCCCAGCGGGAGATGCCAAAAACATTCAGTACTTC.

V and J are TRBV28 and TRBJ1-1, with D possibly TRBD1 on 5 matching bases. Germline lookup yields CDR1 MDHEN and CDR2 SYDVKM. V was shortened by 8 bases and J by 1 base, with 17 bases between the two germline ends. This CDR3 has 15 amino acids. CDR3 nucleotide sequence: TGTGCCAGCCAGCAGGCAGGGAGTAGGAACACTGAAGCTTTCTTT. This gives the protein CASQQAGSRNTEAFF.